Shown below are 15 T cell receptor beta chains from a single sample sequenced in a study of T cell repertoires in cytomegalovirus infection. Using its own MiXCR run on the reads, TCRdb lists one record per CDR3 protein. Here the sample spans about 920,000 distinct CDR3 sequences, around 29% being singletons. These receptors have no known antigen. This specimen consisted of cultured CD8+ T cells from PBMCs, obtained from culture after CMV antigen stimulation. The receptors here all came from a human donor in good health (CMV status not recorded). Some clones in this sample may be carry-over from other donors' samples.

The J gene is TRBJ1-4, the V gene TRBV27; D is undetermined. Trimming cost V 2 bases and J 5 bases, with 9 bases left between them. The CDR3 length is 14 residues. Germline lookup yields CDR1 MNHEY and CDR2 SMNVEV (reference sequence). CDR3 loop: CASSLRQLNEKLFF. CDR3 DNA sequence: TGTGCCAGCAGTTTACGTCAGTTGAATGAAAAACTGTTTTTT.

This clonotype was detected only a few times. The V call is TRBV6-6, the J call TRBJ2-1; D gene unclear. With 2 bases removed from V and 9 bases from J, the gap between germline ends came to 11 bases. The CDR3 runs to 13 residues. Germline V CDR1 and CDR2: MNHNY, SVGAGI (reference sequence). This chain's CDR3 is CASSYAPSGEQFF. DNA of the CDR3: TGTGCCAGCAGTTACGCACCTTCGGGTGAGCAGTTCTTC.

In this sample, this clonotype turned up once. V and J are TRBV6-2 or TRBV6-3 and TRBJ1-4, with D maybe TRBD1 (6 bases). CDR3 size: 15 residues. V dropped 6 bases and J dropped 2 bases, with 13 bases sitting between them. The germline gives CDR1 MNHEY, CDR2 SVGEGT. CDR3 loop: CASRRAGATNEKLFF. The CDR3 bases are TGTGCCAGCAGACGAGCAGGGGCGACTAATGAAAAACTGTTTTTT.

The V gene is TRBV5-5, the J gene TRBJ2-3; no reliable D call. From germline, CDR1 is SGHKS and CDR2 YYEKEE (reference sequence). This CDR3 region has 15 residues. V dropped 2 bases and J dropped 0 bases, with 10 bases sitting between them. The CDR3 loop reads CASSFLPDSTDTQYF. The CDR3 DNA follows: TGTGCCAGCAGCTTTTTACCAGATAGCACAGATACGCAGTATTTT.

In the case of this clonotype: The junction shows a germline mismatch at one end, possibly a read error. CDR3 DNA: TGTGCTAGCAGCTTAGGTCTGCCGTCCTACAATGAGCAGTTCTTC. It specifies CASSLGLPSYNEQFF. The rearrangement uses TRBV7-6 and TRBJ2-1; no firm D call. The germline CDR1 and CDR2 sequences are SGHVS and FNYEAQ. The CDR3 covers 15 residues.

This clonotype has only a few counts. V and J are TRBV27 and TRBJ2-7; D perhaps matches TRBD2 (6 bases). The germline V gene has CDR1 MNHEY and CDR2 SMNVEV (reference sequence). CDR3 length: 13 residues. V was trimmed by 8 bases and J by 0 bases, leaving 11 bases between them. CDR3 sequence: CASWLGGSYEQYF. In nucleotides, the CDR3 is TGTGCCAGCTGGCTCGGGGGCTCCTACGAGCAGTACTTC.

This clonotype appeared a single time. One end of the junction is discordant with germline, which a read error may explain. The chain is built from TRBV6-1 and TRBJ1-5; D is ambiguous. The CDR3 is 15 amino acids. From germline, CDR1 is MNHNS and CDR2 SASEGT. The CDR3 bases are TGTTCCAGCAGTCTGGTGACAAATAGCAATCAGCCCCAGCATTTT. Its protein is CSSSLVTNSNQPQHF.

In its sample, this clonotype was seen a few times. This chain joins TRBV19 and TRBJ2-2; D remains unclear. V lost 3 bases and J 3 bases, leaving 5 bases between the germline ends. CDR1 and CDR2 (germline): LNHDA, SQIVND (reference sequence). The CDR3 loop spans 13 amino acids. CDR3 sequence: CASSIYYTGELFF. In DNA, the CDR3 is TGTGCCAGTAGTATCTATTACACCGGGGAGCTGTTTTTT.

The rearrangement joins TRBV27 to TRBJ2-7; D gene uncertain. Germline values: CDR1 MNHEY, CDR2 SMNVEV (reference sequence). CDR3 length: 15 residues. V was pared by 1 base and J by 1 base, with 11 bases between. The CDR3 DNA sequence: TGTGCCAGCAGTTTATTTCCCCGAACGTCCTACGAGCAGTACTTC. It specifies CASSLFPRTSYEQYF.

In its sample, this clonotype was seen many times. The J gene is TRBJ2-3, the V gene TRBV7-6, with 9 positions matching TRBD2. V trimming: 4 bases; J trimming: 5 bases; junction bases outside the gene matches: 10. Germline V gene lookup returns CDR1 SGHVS and CDR2 FNYEAQ. The CDR3 has 16 amino acids. CDR3 region: CASSSGLRGGVDTQYF. As DNA, the CDR3 is TGTGCCAGCAGCTCAGGACTTCGCGGGGGGGTAGATACGCAGTATTTT.

The gene calls are TRBV7-8 and TRBJ1-2; possible D gene TRBD1, 5 bases. Germline-derived CDR1 and CDR2 are SGHVS and FQNEAQ. Trimming left V 4 bases short and J 4 bases short, with 16 bases between. The CDR3 length is 15 residues. CDR3 sequence reads: CASSSLRYRSYGYTF. CDR3 nucleotide sequence: TGTGCCAGCAGCTCCCTCCGGTACAGGAGCTATGGCTACACCTTC.

This clonotype was observed a few times. The chain combines TRBV7-8 with TRBJ1-1; 7 bases match TRBD1. Germline values: CDR1 SGHVS, CDR2 FQNEAQ. Trimming at V came to 5 bases and at J to 6 bases, leaving 6 bases not matched to a gene. CDR3 length: 13 amino acids. As DNA, the CDR3 is TGTGCCAGCAGCGATACAGGGGCCGCTGAAGCTTTCTTT. Its translation is CASSDTGAAEAFF.

The chain has TRBV6-5 and TRBJ2-7, with D perhaps being TRBD1 or TRBD2 (6 bases each). With 9 bases removed from V and 1 base from J, the gap between germline ends came to 19 bases. The CDR3 totals 15 residues. Germline assignment: CDR1 MNHEY and CDR2 SVGAGI. CDR3 coding DNA: TGTGCCAGACTCACGTGGGGGGCGAGGTCCTACGAGCAGTACGTC. Translation gives CARLTWGARSYEQYV.

This clonotype occurred a few times. The chain employs TRBV4-1 and TRBJ1-1, with 7 positions matching TRBD1. V lost 1 base, J lost 0 bases, and 5 bases stayed unmatched. Germline V gives CDR1 MGHRA, CDR2 YSYEKL. This CDR3 has 16 residues. The CDR3 DNA reads TGCGCCAGCAGCCAAGCAATGGGACAGATGAACACTGAAGCTTTCTTT. Translation: CASSQAMGQMNTEAFF.

The chain employs TRBV12-5 and TRBJ2-1; tentatively, D is TRBD1 (6 bases). The CDR3 consists of 19 residues. CDR1 is LGHNT and CDR2 is FRNRAP in the germline V gene. Trimming removed 1 base at V and 4 bases at J, with 23 bases between. The CDR3 nucleotides read TGTGCTAGTGGTTTGGACACCCCTTCAACGGGACACTCATACAATGAGCAGTTCTTC. Translating it yields CASGLDTPSTGHSYNEQFF.